This T cell receptor (beta chain) was sequenced for a study of T cell responses to AZD1222 COVID-19 vaccine. General study results and limits: A mostly white British donor set with more females was recruited, and clonal diversity was possibly underestimated. The study reported that nearly half of spike-specific TCRs target unmutated variant regions.

Turning to this clone: Its antigen is currently unknown.

Using immunoSEQ multiplex PCR, the repertoire was profiled, and TCRdb retains in-frame clones only, with some absent. The sample has 150,000 or so clones; more than 70% are singletons. The CDR3 spans 14 residues. Germline CDR1 and CDR2: SGDLS and YYNGEE. Trimming removed 0 bases at V and 7 bases at J, with 13 bases between. This sequence was found in an adult in good health. V gene TRBV9 combines with J gene TRBJ1-2, with D perhaps matching TRBD1 (6 bases). Source: peripheral blood, taken on day 0 of AZD1222 vaccination. CDR3 amino acids: CASSVGWGAGGYTF. CDR3 sequence (DNA): TGTGCCAGCAGCGTAGGATGGGGGGCGGGTGGCTACACCTTC.